The clone carrying this TCR beta chain was counted at least ten times. The antigen is not known. The CDR3 extends over 15 amino acids. CDR1 and CDR2 from the germline V gene are SGHRS and YFSETQ. The trim removed 4 bases at V and 3 bases at J, leaving 7 bases unmatched. The sample comes from a study of neurological immune-mediated disorders. Whole-study findings and limits: The study found the most TCR clonal expansion in HTLV-1-associated myelopathy and the least in multiple sclerosis, below healthy controls.

Synthesis of cDNA was accomplished via 5'RACE employing 10-nucleotide random UMIs. A single record per CDR3 protein comes from TCRdb applying MiXCR to the 5' RACE reads. Found here are over 25,000 distinct CDR3 sequences, about 12% of them singletons; the top ten hold about 6%. The controls, all healthy individuals, were blood bank volunteers in Maryland, USA. The unsorted libraries had their origin in 2 million PBMCs stored at -80 C. The sequence was obtained from a woman aged 55-70 years in good health. The source material was PBMCs. The chain is built from TRBV5-1 and TRBJ2-3; 8 bases fit TRBD2. This CDR3 is CASSDLLAGTDTQYF. DNA for the CDR3: TGCGCCAGCAGCGACCTCCTAGCGGGTACAGATACGCAGTATTTT. Complete variable domain (other parts from reference TRBV5-1 and TRBJ2-3): KAGVTQTPRYLIKTRGQQVTLSCSPISGHRSVSWYQQTPGQGLQFLFEYFSETQRNKGNFPGRFSGRQFSNSRSEMNVSTLELGDSALYLCASSDLLAGTDTQYFGPGTRLTVL.